A single sample gave rise to the 5 T cell receptor beta chains below, sequenced in a study of blood T cell repertoires in COVID-19. This table comes from immunoSEQ multiplex PCR, and its TCRdb copy is limited to in-frame clones, with some not included. Of 35,000 to 40,000 clones in the sample, about 82% are singletons; the top ten hold 4.5% to 5.5%. Source material: peripheral blood. These receptors were taken from a man between 45 and 60 years old with active COVID-19.

This sequence joins TRBV5-1 and TRBJ2-2, with no clear D. Trimming pared 0 bases from V and 4 bases from J, leaving 10 bases between. The germline V gene has CDR1 SGHRS and CDR2 YFSETQ. The CDR3 contains 15 residues. The CDR3 loop reads CASSLDGVGTGELFF. The CDR3 coding sequence is TGCGCCAGCAGCTTGGATGGAGTAGGCACCGGGGAGCTGTTTTTT.

The J gene is TRBJ1-3, the V gene TRBV12-3 or TRBV12-4; D gene unclear. There are 13 residues in the CDR3. Trimming removed 3 bases at V and 4 bases at J, with 7 bases between. In nucleotides, the CDR3 is TGTGCCAGCAGTTTGAATAGCGGAAACACCATATATTTT. This encodes CASSLNSGNTIYF.

The gene calls are TRBV5-1 and TRBJ1-1; possible D gene TRBD1, 5 bases. The ends were cut back, 3 bases at V and 1 base at J, with 10 bases in the middle. CDR3 length: 14 amino acids. Germline V lookup: CDR1 SGHRS, CDR2 YFSETQ. This chain's CDR3 is CASSSNQGNTEAFF. DNA for the CDR3: TGCGCCAGCAGCTCAAATCAGGGGAACACTGAAGCTTTCTTT.

The gene calls are TRBV2 and TRBJ1-6, with TRBD1 matching 9 bases. The junction had 8 bases not matched to a gene; V was cut back by 7 bases and J by 10 bases. The germline V gene has CDR1 SNHLY and CDR2 FYNNEI. This CDR3 has 14 amino acids. CDR3 loop: CASKPTGGGSPLHF. CDR3 bases: TGTGCCAGCAAACCCACAGGGGGCGGGTCACCCCTCCACTTT.

The J gene is TRBJ1-5, the V gene TRBV11-2, with 8 bases identical to TRBD1. After removal of 5 bases from V and 6 bases from J, the junction contained 6 bases not matched to a gene. The CDR3 sequence is 14 residues long. Germline V gene lookup returns CDR1 SGHAT and CDR2 FQNNGV. The chain's CDR3 is CASSRGDRPQPQHF. The CDR3 DNA follows: TGTGCCAGCAGCCGAGGGGACAGGCCTCAGCCCCAGCATTTT.